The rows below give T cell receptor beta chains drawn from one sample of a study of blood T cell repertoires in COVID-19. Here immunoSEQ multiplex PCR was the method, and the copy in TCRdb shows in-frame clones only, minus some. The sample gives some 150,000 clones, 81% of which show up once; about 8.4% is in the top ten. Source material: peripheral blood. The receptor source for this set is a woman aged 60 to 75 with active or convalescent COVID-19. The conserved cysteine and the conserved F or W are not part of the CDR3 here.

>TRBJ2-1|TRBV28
ASSTGTGINEQF
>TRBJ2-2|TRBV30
AWSVQVTGELF
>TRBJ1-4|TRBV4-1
ASSRSSTAGQGNEKLF
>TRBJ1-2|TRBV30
AWTRGGSDDYT
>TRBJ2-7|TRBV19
VSRGPGEQY
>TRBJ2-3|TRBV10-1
ASSGYTGTDTQY
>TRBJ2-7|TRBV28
ASSGRRKAYEQY
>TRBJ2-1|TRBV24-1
ATSDPSGGTHEQF
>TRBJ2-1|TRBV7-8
ASSQTPTPGGEQF
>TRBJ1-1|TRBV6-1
ASSQIQVEAF
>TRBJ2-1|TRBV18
ASSPTTGIRNEQF